Shown below are 21 T cell receptor beta chains from a single sample sequenced in a study of identical twins. Via MiXCR, TCRdb re-called the 5' RACE reads, giving one row per CDR3 protein. The table shows 400,000 to 500,000 distinct CDR3 sequences, with less than 20% occurring only once. Sample: naive T cells sorted from blood. Every receptor here comes from a man aged 45-60 years in good health.

This clonotype has more than one count but fewer than ten. This sequence joins TRBV10-3 and TRBJ2-7; 12 nucleotides align to TRBD2. Germline lookup yields CDR1 ENHRY and CDR2 SYGVKD. The CDR3 runs 14 residues. V lost 4 bases to trimming and J lost 7 bases; unmatched junction nucleotides: 5. The CDR3 nucleotides read TGTGCCATCAGTGGACTAGCGGGAGCGCGGGAGCAGTACTTC. This gives the protein CAISGLAGAREQYF.

The sample holds many counts of this clonotype. This rearrangement joins TRBV12-3 or TRBV12-4 to TRBJ2-3, with D tentatively TRBD2 (6 bases). This CDR3 comprises 17 residues. Trimming stripped 2 bases from V and 1 base from J, with 16 bases between. CDR3 in DNA: TGTGCCAGCAGTTTAAGGGGCGGACTATTACGCACAGATACGCAGTATTTT. Amino acids: CASSLRGGLLRTDTQYF.

The CDR3 nucleotides read TGCAGCGTAAGACAGGGGGCGAGCACTGAAGCTTTCTTT. Its protein is CSVRQGASTEAFF. The chain has TRBV29-1 and TRBJ1-1; 10 bases fit TRBD1. Germline trimming cut 6 bases from V and 4 bases from J; bases unmatched to any gene: 5. The CDR3 extends over 13 amino acids. Germline CDR1 reads SQVTM; CDR2 reads ANQGSEA.

The J gene is TRBJ2-7, the V gene TRBV12-3 or TRBV12-4; D uncertain. This CDR3 spans 13 amino acids. V lost 4 bases to trimming and J lost 4 bases, with 11 bases between them. The CDR3 region is CASSWSFGYEQYF. The CDR3 DNA follows: TGTGCCAGCAGTTGGAGTTTTGGGTACGAGCAGTACTTC.

This clonotype has a count of ten or more. This rearrangement joins TRBV24-1 to TRBJ1-1; possibly TRBD1 for D (5 bases). This CDR3 has 13 amino acids. Germline lookup yields CDR1 KGHDR and CDR2 SFDVKD. Trimming left V 4 bases short and J 3 bases short, with 8 bases between. In DNA, the CDR3 is TGTGCCACCAGTGAAGCAGGGTACACTGAAGCTTTCTTT. Translated, it gives CATSEAGYTEAFF.

In its sample, this clonotype was seen a few times. This CDR3 reads CASSYSAQTEAFF. The CDR3 DNA follows: TGTGCCAGCAGTTACTCGGCTCAAACTGAAGCTTTCTTT. The chain joins TRBV6-5 to TRBJ1-1, with no clear D. Germline values: CDR1 MNHEY, CDR2 SVGAGI. V was pared by 0 bases and J by 5 bases, with 7 bases between. The CDR3 is 13 amino acids.

Regarding this clonotype: A much larger clone lies a single base off, so this may be a read error. In nucleotides, the CDR3 is TGTGCCAGCAGTCCGGGACTAGCGGGAGGCCACGAGCAGTACTTC. This sequence encodes CASSPGLAGGHEQYF. V gene TRBV12-3 or TRBV12-4 combines with J gene TRBJ2-7; 15 nucleotides match TRBD2. The CDR3 length is 15 residues. With 5 bases clipped from V and 5 bases from J, the junction kept 4 bases outside the gene matches.

The CDR3 DNA follows: TGTGCCAGCAGCTTGTATCAGGGGATGAGTAGCAATCAGCCCCAGCATTTT. This sequence encodes CASSLYQGMSSNQPQHF. This sequence joins TRBV5-6 and TRBJ1-5, with a possible D match to TRBD1 (6 bases). Germline CDR1 and CDR2: SGHDT and YYEEEE. This CDR3 contains 17 residues. Trimming stripped 1 base from V and 0 bases from J, with 14 bases between.

The chain carries TRBV7-2 and TRBJ2-5, with TRBD2 matching 10 bases. J gave up 5 bases and V 3 bases, and 6 bases lay outside the gene matches. Germline assignment: CDR1 SGHTA and CDR2 FQGNSA. The length of the CDR3 is 15 residues. The CDR3 DNA is TGTGCCAGCAGCTTCACTAGCGGGGCATCCGAGACCCAGTACTTC. Amino acid sequence: CASSFTSGASETQYF. Combining the CDR3 with reference TRBV7-2 and TRBJ2-5 gives the whole variable domain GAGVSQSPSNKVTEKGKDVELRCDPISGHTALYWYRQSLGQGLEFLIYFQGNSAPDKSGLPSDRFSAERTGGSVSTLTIQRTQQEDSAVYLCASSFTSGASETQYFGPGTRLLVL.

The chain links TRBV10-3 to TRBJ2-3, with TRBD2 matching 8 bases. This CDR3 region has 16 residues. Germline CDR1 is ENHRY and CDR2 is SYGVKD. The trim removed 4 bases at V and 2 bases at J, leaving 8 bases unmatched. CDR3 in amino acids: CAISGLAGTLTDTQYF. The CDR3 DNA reads as TGTGCCATCAGTGGTTTAGCGGGAACTCTCACAGATACGCAGTATTTT.

The V and J genes are TRBV3-1 and TRBJ2-7; 8 bases fit TRBD2. The CDR3 is 15 amino acids. The V gene's germline CDR1 is LGHDT and CDR2 YNNKEL (reference sequence). V shed 1 base, J shed 6 bases, and the junction held 8 bases outside the gene matches. The CDR3 protein is CASSQAGTSIVEQYF. The CDR3 DNA is TGTGCCAGCAGCCAAGCCGGGACTAGTATCGTCGAGCAGTACTTC.

This chain uses TRBV6-1 with TRBJ2-1, with D possibly matching TRBD2 (6 bases). This CDR3 is 15 amino acids long. Trimming shortened V by 5 bases and J by 0 bases, and 11 bases separated the two germline ends. Germline CDR1 MNHNS, CDR2 SASEGT. CDR3 nucleotide sequence: TGTGCCAGCAGTCCTAGCGTCAACTCCTACAATGAGCAGTTCTTC. The encoded protein is CASSPSVNSYNEQFF.

This clonotype occurred many times. The chain has TRBV9 and TRBJ2-2; 7 bases align to TRBD1. The CDR3 has 16 amino acids. V lost 0 bases to trimming and J lost 4 bases; unmatched junction nucleotides: 6. The germline V gene has CDR1 SGDLS and CDR2 YYNGEE. The CDR3, as DNA: TGTGCCAGCAGCGTAGGATGGACAGGCCGCACCGGGGAGCTGTTTTTT. Its protein is CASSVGWTGRTGELFF.

There are many counts of this clonotype. The chain has TRBV5-1 and TRBJ2-1; weak D call: TRBD1 (5 bases). The CDR3 runs 15 residues. The germline V and J ends were trimmed by 0 bases and 5 bases, with 12 bases remaining between them. The V gene's germline CDR1 is SGHRS and CDR2 YFSETQ. The CDR3 here is CASSLVAGINNEQFF. The DNA for the CDR3 is TGCGCCAGCAGCTTGGTGGCAGGGATTAACAATGAGCAGTTCTTC.

This clonotype was counted between two and nine times. The chain carries TRBV13 and TRBJ2-1; the match to TRBD2 covers 11 bases. V lost 2 bases and J lost 7; bases outside the gene matches: 4. The CDR3 covers 15 residues. CDR1 is PRHDT and CDR2 is FYEKMQ in the germline V gene (reference sequence). CDR3 nucleotide sequence: TGTGCCAGCAGCTTACTCGGGACTAGCGGAAATGAGCAGTTCTTC. It is translated as CASSLLGTSGNEQFF.

This clonotype was observed a few times. The genes are TRBV4-1 and TRBJ1-5; D unclear. Germline V gene lookup returns CDR1 MGHRA and CDR2 YSYEKL. V was trimmed by 4 bases and J by 3 bases, leaving 7 bases between them. This CDR3 is 13 amino acids long. The CDR3 sequence is CASSRLINQPQHF. CDR3 bases: TGCGCCAGCAGCCGTCTGATCAATCAGCCCCAGCATTTT.

This clonotype was picked up many times. This chain connects TRBV11-2 to TRBJ2-3; weak D call: TRBD2 (6 bases). In germline, CDR1 is SGHAT, CDR2 FQNNGV. Deletions cut 11 bases from V and 12 bases from J, with 18 bases between. This CDR3 contains 11 residues. CDR3 region: CASGDIGLQYF. In nucleotides, the CDR3 is TGTGCCTCGGGAGACATTGGGCTCCAGTATTTT.

The CDR3 bases are TGTGCCAGCAGTTCGACAGCGATCTGGGATACGCAGTATTTT. Protein product: CASSSTAIWDTQYF. The chain employs TRBV6-2 or TRBV6-3 and TRBJ2-3, with TRBD1 as a possible D gene (5 bases). V lost 4 bases to trimming and J lost 6 bases, with 14 bases between them. This CDR3 is 14 amino acids long. Germline CDR1 is MNHEY and CDR2 is SVGEGT.

This chain joins TRBV14 and TRBJ2-1; 8 bases are shared with TRBD2. Trimming took 2 bases from V and 5 from J; bases not matched to a gene: 8. The CDR3 runs to 16 residues. Germline V CDR1 and CDR2: SGHDN, FVKESK. The CDR3 bases are TGTGCCAGCAGCCAACTTGTGGTAGCGGGAAACAATGAGCAGTTCTTC. This translates into CASSQLVVAGNNEQFF. Variable domain in full (rest from reference TRBV14 and TRBJ2-1): EAGVTQFPSHSVIEKGQTVTLRCDPISGHDNLYWYRRVMGKEIKFLLHFVKESKQDESGMPNNRFLAERTGGTYSTLKVQPAELEDSGVYFCASSQLVVAGNNEQFFGPGTRLTVL.

This clonotype has ten or more counts. V and J are TRBV5-6 and TRBJ2-1, with a tentative D call TRBD2 (6 bases). CDR3 length equals 16 residues. The germline V gene encodes CDR1 SGHDT and CDR2 YYEEEE. V lost 1 base and J lost 7, with 18 bases in between. Here the CDR3 DNA reads TGTGCCAGCAGCTTGAGGGCGGGGCTCCTTTGGAATGAGCAGTTCTTC. Residues: CASSLRAGLLWNEQFF. Drawing the rest from reference TRBV5-6 and TRBJ2-1, the complete variable domain is DAGVTQSPTHLIKTRGQQVTLRCSPKSGHDTVSWYQQALGQGPQFIFQYYEEEERQRGNFPDRFSGHQFPNYSSELNVNALLLGDSALYLCASSLRAGLLWNEQFFGPGTRLTVL.

This clonotype came up many times. The V and J genes are TRBV20-1 and TRBJ1-2, with D possibly being TRBD1 (6 bases). Germline CDR1 is DFQATT and CDR2 is SNEGSKA (reference sequence). This CDR3 has 12 residues. Trimming pared 5 bases from V and 3 bases from J, leaving 10 bases between. Here the CDR3 DNA reads TGCAGTGCTTTTAGACAGGACTATGGCTACACCTTC. As protein: CSAFRQDYGYTF.